The source of this TCR beta chain is a study of CD8 T cells in Susac syndrome. The wider study: At blood draw, Susac syndrome patients were therapy-naive, on corticosteroids, or on intravenous immunoglobulin alone.

Negative isolation was applied to CD8+ and CD4+ T cells, and FACS enrichment was applied to TEMRA cells. The CDR3 spans 15 residues. Germline CDR1 GTSNPN, CDR2 SVGIG (reference sequence). Germline trimming cut 1 base from V and 1 base from J; bases unmatched to any gene: 1. The authors reverse transcribed roughly 0.5 to 1 ug RNA with random hexamers. TCRdb re-called the immunoSEQ multiplex PCR reads through MiXCR, storing one row per CDR3 protein. The sample gives under 200,000 distinct CDR3 sequences, around 95% of which show up once; around 0.096% is in the top ten. This TCR was sampled from a human donor with Susac syndrome. The J gene is TRBJ2-1, the V gene TRBV30, with 10 bases that match TRBD2. Specimen: CD4+ T cells from PBMCs. This CDR3 is CAWSGSGGSYNEQFF. The CDR3 nucleotides are TGTGCCTGGAGTGGTAGCGGGGGGTCCTACAATGAGCAGTTCTTC.